The present entry profiles one T cell receptor beta chain with its context. This sample was included in a study of blood T cell repertoires in COVID-19. On the study more broadly: Sites in the United States, Italy and Spain provided acute and convalescent COVID-19 samples.

Original analysis: Reference gene primer amplification in the assay estimated nucleated cell counts. Only in-frame clones appear in the TCRdb table, and some are missing; sequencing was by immunoSEQ multiplex PCR. V and J calls and clone size are those listed in that table; D and trimming were worked out from the DNA. Here the sample spans about 190,000 clones, about nine tenths being singletons. The CDR3 has 16 residues. V shed 8 bases and J 2 bases; nucleotides not matched to a gene: 11. Germline V lookup: CDR1 GTSNPN, CDR2 SVGIG (reference sequence). The chain employs TRBV30 and TRBJ1-4, with 10 nucleotides matching TRBD1. The source of this sequence is a man aged 35 to 55 with acute or convalescent COVID-19. Sequenced sample: peripheral blood. The CDR3 nucleotides read TGTGCCGGGGGACAGGGGCACCATAGTACTAATGAAAAACTGTTTTTT. Its translation: CAGGQGHHSTNEKLFF.